These 29 T cell receptor beta chains were sequenced from one sample in a study of T cells in Graves' hyperthyroidism and ophthalmopathy. RNA transcripts provided the source from which TCR beta CDR3 regions were amplified. HTBI primers were employed in a first-round RT-PCR of the TCR CDR3. TCRdb reanalysed the multiplex PCR reads using MiXCR and keeps one entry per CDR3 protein. The table lists about 600,000 distinct CDR3 sequences, 16% of them singletons, with 3% to 4% in the top ten. Sequenced sample: blood. Receptors originate from a woman in her 40s with Graves' ophthalmopathy.

There are a few counts of this clonotype. V is TRBV5-1 and J is TRBJ2-4, with D perhaps TRBD1 or TRBD2 (5 bases each). Germline CDR1 is SGHRS and CDR2 is YFSETQ. V was shortened by 2 bases and J by 9 bases, with 15 bases between the two germline ends. This CDR3 has 14 residues. The CDR3 nucleotides read TGCGCCAGCAGCTTTGGCCAGGGCGAGGGCATTCAGTACTTC. This translates into CASSFGQGEGIQYF.

This clonotype was detected ten times or more. This CDR3 is CASSRQESIESTEAFF. In DNA, the CDR3 is TGTGCCAGCAGTCGACAGGAATCAATTGAGAGCACTGAAGCTTTCTTT. The chain uses TRBV2 and TRBJ1-1, with D perhaps TRBD1 (6 bases). V lost 5 bases and J 4 bases, leaving 20 bases between the germline ends. The CDR3 is 16 amino acids. The germline V gene encodes CDR1 SNHLY and CDR2 FYNNEI.

This clonotype was found a few times. The chain combines TRBV19 with TRBJ1-5; D remains ambiguous. From germline, CDR1 is LNHDA and CDR2 SQIVND (reference sequence). The CDR3 spans 15 residues. Trimming took off 4 bases at V and 4 bases at J, with 14 bases between the two ends. CDR3 loop: CASSTWPSGNQPQHF. The DNA for the CDR3 is TGTGCCAGTAGTACGTGGCCGTCGGGAAATCAGCCCCAGCATTTT.

This clonotype has a count of ten or more. The J gene is TRBJ1-1, the V gene TRBV28; D gene unclear. V was pared by 3 bases and J by 0 bases, with 5 bases between. The CDR3 length is 13 residues. From germline, CDR1 is MDHEN and CDR2 SYDVKM. CDR3 nucleotide sequence: TGTGCCAGCAGTTTTCAAATGAACACTGAAGCTTTCTTT. Amino acids: CASSFQMNTEAFF.

This clonotype was counted a few times. The chain uses TRBV20-1 and TRBJ1-2, with 10 bases lining up with TRBD1. From germline, CDR1 is DFQATT and CDR2 SNEGSKA (reference sequence). V lost 3 bases and J lost 4; bases outside the gene matches: 11. The CDR3 is 16 residues long. CDR3 loop: CSARSPTGTGVYGYTF. The CDR3 nucleotides read TGCAGTGCTAGGTCTCCTACCGGGACAGGGGTCTATGGCTACACCTTC.

The V and J genes are TRBV7-2 and TRBJ1-1, with D possibly being TRBD1 (6 bases). CDR1 is SGHTA, CDR2 FQGNSA, per germline. The CDR3 is 18 residues long. V was shortened by 7 bases and J by 1 base, with 25 bases between the two germline ends. The CDR3 region is CASNEGGQKAFSNTEAFF. In nucleotides, the CDR3 is TGTGCCAGCAATGAGGGAGGACAGAAGGCATTTTCGAACACTGAAGCTTTCTTT.

This clonotype came up many times. This chain links TRBV6-5 with TRBJ1-1, with a possible D match to TRBD1 (5 bases). In germline, CDR1 is MNHEY, CDR2 SVGAGI. The CDR3 length is 16 residues. V lost 0 bases, J lost 1 base, and 12 bases lay in between. CDR3 bases: TGTGCCAGCAGTTACTCGATCGGGGCTGCGAACACTGAAGCTTTCTTT. Amino acid sequence: CASSYSIGAANTEAFF.

The sample holds a few counts of this clonotype. This rearrangement joins TRBV7-9 to TRBJ2-2; TRBD2 agrees at 9 bases. V was clipped by 4 bases and J by 5 bases; unmatched bases: 23. This CDR3 has 21 residues. CDR1 and CDR2 from the germline V gene are SEHNR and FQNEAQ (reference sequence). The CDR3 DNA sequence: TGTGCCAGCAGCTCAACCGTCCCGGGACCAGGGGCTAGCGGGGTTACCGGGGAGCTGTTTTTT. Protein product: CASSSTVPGPGASGVTGELFF. The variable domain in full, with the rest retrieved from reference TRBV7-9 and TRBJ2-2, is DTGVSQNPRHKITKRGQNVTFRCDPISEHNRLYWYRQTLGQGPEFLTYFQNEAQLEKSRLLSDRFSAERPKGSFSTLEIQRTEQGDSAMYLCASSSTVPGPGASGVTGELFFGEGSRLTVL.

This clonotype was recorded many times. V is TRBV12-3 or TRBV12-4 and J is TRBJ2-1, with TRBD2 matching 7 bases. The V gene end was trimmed by 6 bases and the J gene end by 8 bases; junction bases not matched to a gene: 13. The CDR3 totals 15 residues. The CDR3 coding sequence is TGTGCCAGCAGCCCCCCGCGGGGAGGGCAGTATGAGCAGTTCTTC. Residues: CASSPPRGGQYEQFF.

This clonotype has ten or more counts. V gene TRBV20-1 combines with J gene TRBJ2-5, with 10 nucleotides matching TRBD1. After removal of 6 bases from V and 3 bases from J, the junction contained 7 bases not matched to a gene. The CDR3 has 14 amino acids. The germline gives CDR1 DFQATT, CDR2 SNEGSKA (reference sequence). CDR3 loop: CSAKTGTGEETQYF. CDR3 nucleotides: TGCAGTGCCAAGACCGGGACAGGGGAAGAGACCCAGTACTTC.

This clonotype has a single count. The chain is built from TRBV7-2 and TRBJ2-1; TRBD2 agrees at 8 bases. Unmatched junction bases numbered 8, after V lost 5 bases and J lost 5 bases. The CDR3 has 15 residues. From germline, CDR1 is SGHTA and CDR2 FQGNSA. The CDR3 DNA is TGTGCCAGCAGCGACCCGGGGGGGGTTCACAATGAGCAGTTCTTC. It is translated as CASSDPGGVHNEQFF.

In its sample, this clonotype was seen a few times. The rearrangement joins TRBV29-1 to TRBJ1-2; D possibly corresponds to TRBD1 (5 bases). Per germline, CDR1 SQVTM and CDR2 ANQGSEA. The CDR3 has 11 residues. The V gene lost 4 bases and the J gene lost 8 bases, with 11 bases spanning the gap. This chain's CDR3 is CSVGPEGGYTF. The CDR3 DNA is TGCAGCGTTGGGCCAGAGGGGGGCTACACCTTC.

The table lists this clonotype with many counts. The genes are TRBV20-1 and TRBJ1-1; 7 bases are shared with TRBD1. This CDR3 is 13 amino acids long. Germline-derived CDR1 and CDR2 are DFQATT and SNEGSKA (reference sequence). J lost 4 bases, V lost 3 bases, and 5 bases had no gene match. CDR3 DNA: TGCAGTGCTAGCAGACAGGGAGGCACTGAAGCTTTCTTT. Its translation: CSASRQGGTEAFF.

This clonotype was seen ten or more times. This sequence joins TRBV5-1 and TRBJ1-1; D might be TRBD1 (5 bases). CDR1 is SGHRS and CDR2 is YFSETQ in the germline V gene. V shed 1 base and J shed 5 bases, with 9 bases lying between them. The CDR3 is 13 residues long. CDR3 coding DNA: TGCGCCAGCAGCTTGATGGGGGAAACTGAAGCTTTCTTT. Amino acids: CASSLMGETEAFF.

The sample holds many counts of this clonotype. The chain has TRBV6-1 and TRBJ1-3; the match to TRBD1 covers 7 bases. There are 14 residues in the CDR3. V gave up 8 bases and J gave up 2 bases; unmatched junction bases: 6. From germline, CDR1 is MNHNS and CDR2 SASEGT. In nucleotides, the CDR3 is TGTGCCAGCCATCGACAGGGAACTGGAAACACCATATATTTT. Encoded protein: CASHRQGTGNTIYF.

The chain couples TRBV7-8 to TRBJ2-7; D is ambiguous. The CDR3 covers 13 residues. Germline V gives CDR1 SGHVS, CDR2 FQNEAQ. V was pared by 6 bases and J by 2 bases, with 11 bases between. In DNA, the CDR3 is TGTGCCAGCAGACCAGACCCCGCCTACGAGCAGTACTTC. As protein: CASRPDPAYEQYF.

This clonotype has a count of ten or more. The V and J genes are TRBV29-1 and TRBJ2-5; D perhaps matches TRBD2 (5 bases). The CDR3 runs 13 residues. Looked up from germline, CDR1 is SQVTM and CDR2 is ANQGSEA. Trimming stripped 4 bases from V and 5 bases from J, with 14 bases between. The CDR3 reads CSVGTPGGETQYF. In DNA form, the CDR3 reads TGCAGCGTTGGGACTCCCGGTGGGGAGACCCAGTACTTC.

This clonotype was seen a few times. The rearrangement links TRBV28 to TRBJ1-5; D is unresolved. V dropped 4 bases and J dropped 6 bases, with 16 bases sitting between them. The CDR3 sequence is 15 residues long. Germline CDR1 and CDR2: MDHEN and SYDVKM. Here the CDR3 DNA reads TGTGCCAGCAGTTCAGGATACAGAGTCCGTCAGCCCCAGCATTTT. This codes for CASSSGYRVRQPQHF.

The genes are TRBV6-1 and TRBJ2-3; TRBD2 agrees at 10 bases. Germline CDR1 is MNHNS and CDR2 is SASEGT. This CDR3 is built from 17 residues. Trimming removed 1 base from V and 0 bases from J; junction bases left unmatched: 4. The CDR3 DNA reads as TGTGCCAGCAGTGAAGTGACTAGCGGGCTCAGCACAGATACGCAGTATTTT. This codes for CASSEVTSGLSTDTQYF.

This clonotype has at least ten counts. This chain connects TRBV6-1 to TRBJ2-1; D is perhaps TRBD1 (5 bases). This CDR3 comprises 15 residues. With 0 bases removed from V and 8 bases from J, the gap between germline ends came to 14 bases. The germline gives CDR1 MNHNS, CDR2 SASEGT. Written as DNA, the CDR3 is TGTGCCAGCAGTGAAGCGTTCCGTAAGGGGCATGAGCAGTTCTTC. Its translation is CASSEAFRKGHEQFF.

This clonotype was seen ten or more times. This chain connects TRBV28 to TRBJ2-1; D unclear. Germline loops: CDR1 MDHEN, CDR2 SYDVKM. This CDR3 spans 10 amino acids. Trimming took off 6 bases at V and 6 bases at J, with 3 bases between the two ends. As DNA, the CDR3 is TGTGCCAGCAGGGCCAATGAGCAGTTCTTC. Its protein is CASRANEQFF.

This clonotype has ten or more counts. The chain is built from TRBV20-1 and TRBJ1-1, with TRBD1 matching 7 bases. After removal of 2 bases from V and 1 base from J, the junction contained 16 bases not matched to a gene. The CDR3 totals 18 residues. Germline CDR1 DFQATT, CDR2 SNEGSKA (reference sequence). The CDR3 DNA is TGCAGTGCTAGAAATCTCTTGACAGGGACATACTGGAACACTGAAGCTTTCTTT. This translates into CSARNLLTGTYWNTEAFF.

In this sample, this clonotype turned up many times. The chain combines TRBV15 with TRBJ2-7, with D uncertain. Germline assignment: CDR1 LNHNV and CDR2 YYDKDF (reference sequence). The CDR3 length is 13 residues. V was clipped by 2 bases and J by 5 bases, with 10 bases between them. The CDR3 reads CATSRLWLDEQYF. The DNA of the CDR3 is TGTGCCACCAGCAGACTATGGTTGGACGAGCAGTACTTC.

The V call is TRBV12-3 or TRBV12-4, the J call TRBJ2-7, with 7 bases that match TRBD2. After removal of 7 bases from V and 7 bases from J, the junction contained 10 bases not matched to a gene. The length of the CDR3 is 13 residues. CDR3 residues: CASTTAGVGEQYF. As DNA, the CDR3 is TGTGCCAGCACCACTGCGGGGGTGGGGGAGCAGTACTTC.

This clonotype has a count of ten or more. The chain has TRBV2 and TRBJ1-2; maybe TRBD1 (5 bases). The CDR3 length is 14 residues. Germline CDR1 and CDR2: SNHLY and FYNNEI. With 4 bases removed from V and 2 bases from J, the gap between germline ends came to 11 bases. Written as DNA, the CDR3 is TGTGCCAGCAGTGTTCAGGGCCCCAACTATGGCTACACCTTC. This encodes CASSVQGPNYGYTF.

This clonotype was seen a handful of times. The chain carries TRBV12-3 or TRBV12-4 and TRBJ2-5; the match to TRBD2 covers 7 bases. Trimming removed 8 bases from V and 5 bases from J; junction bases left unmatched: 11. CDR3 size: 14 residues. The CDR3, as DNA: TGTGCCAGCGGGTTCTATGGGGGGGGGGAGACCCAGTACTTC. Translating gives CASGFYGGGETQYF.

This clonotype appeared a few times. Germline is not matched at one junction end, which may reflect a read error. This sequence joins TRBV28 and TRBJ1-2; D possibly corresponds to TRBD1 (5 bases). Germline assignment: CDR1 MDHEN and CDR2 SYDVKM. The CDR3 contains 14 residues. The CDR3 DNA sequence: TGTGCCAGCAGTTTATCGGGGGATATCTATGACTACACCTTC. Translation: CASSLSGDIYDYTF.

This clonotype was observed at least ten times. The chain combines TRBV30 with TRBJ2-2, with D possibly matching TRBD2 (5 bases). This CDR3 has 14 amino acids. Trimming cost V 2 bases and J 3 bases, with 10 bases left between them. CDR1 and CDR2 from the germline V gene are GTSNPN and SVGIG (reference sequence). The CDR3 DNA follows: TGTGCCTGGAGTATTGAGGGATACACCGGGGAGCTGTTTTTT. Translating gives CAWSIEGYTGELFF.

The rearrangement uses TRBV14 and TRBJ1-4; 8 bases map to TRBD1. This CDR3 is 15 amino acids long. With 8 bases clipped from V and 3 bases from J, the junction kept 8 bases outside the gene matches. Germline assignment: CDR1 SGHDN and CDR2 FVKESK. CDR3 DNA sequence: TGTGCCAGCCGAGGACAGGGCGTACCTAATGAAAAACTGTTTTTT. Its translation: CASRGQGVPNEKLFF. Complete variable domain (other parts from reference TRBV14 and TRBJ1-4): EAGVTQFPSHSVIEKGQTVTLRCDPISGHDNLYWYRRVMGKEIKFLLHFVKESKQDESGMPNNRFLAERTGGTYSTLKVQPAELEDSGVYFCASRGQGVPNEKLFFGSGTQLSVL.